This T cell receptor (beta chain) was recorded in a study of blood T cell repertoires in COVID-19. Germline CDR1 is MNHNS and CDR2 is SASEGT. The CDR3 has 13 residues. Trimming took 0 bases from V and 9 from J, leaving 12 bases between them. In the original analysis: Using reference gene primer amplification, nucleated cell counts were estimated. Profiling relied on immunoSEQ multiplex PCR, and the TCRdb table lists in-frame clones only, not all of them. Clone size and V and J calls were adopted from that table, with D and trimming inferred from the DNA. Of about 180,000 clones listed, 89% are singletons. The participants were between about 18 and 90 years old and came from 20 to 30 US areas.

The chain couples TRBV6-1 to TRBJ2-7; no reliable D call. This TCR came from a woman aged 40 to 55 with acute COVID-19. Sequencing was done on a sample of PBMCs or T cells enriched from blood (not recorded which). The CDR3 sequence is CASSEATNSPQYF. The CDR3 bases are TGTGCCAGCAGTGAAGCGACCAACAGTCCGCAGTACTTC.